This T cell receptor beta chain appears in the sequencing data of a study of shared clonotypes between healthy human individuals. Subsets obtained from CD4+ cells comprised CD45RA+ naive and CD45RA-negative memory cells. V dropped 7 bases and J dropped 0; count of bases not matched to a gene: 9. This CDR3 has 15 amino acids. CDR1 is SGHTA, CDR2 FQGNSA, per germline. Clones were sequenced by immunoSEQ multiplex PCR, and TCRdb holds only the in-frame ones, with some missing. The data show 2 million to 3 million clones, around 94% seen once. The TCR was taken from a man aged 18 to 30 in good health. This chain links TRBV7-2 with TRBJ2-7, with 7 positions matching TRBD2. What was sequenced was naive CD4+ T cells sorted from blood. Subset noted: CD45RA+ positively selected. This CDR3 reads CASIDVGGSSYEQYF. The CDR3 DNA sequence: TGTGCCAGCATCGACGTGGGCGGGAGCTCCTACGAGCAGTACTTC.